A selection of T cell receptor beta chains follows, all from one sample in a study of human T cells and chemical hapten exposure. TCRdb processed the RACE reads anew with MiXCR; each CDR3 protein has one entry. The sample lists 250,000 to 300,000 distinct CDR3 sequences, roughly 7.4% occurring once. This sample comprised whole blood, obtained in connection with sensitization to the hapten diphenylcyclopropenone (DPC). These receptor sequences come from a man between 18 and 29 years old with alopecia areata. Some clones in this sample may be carry-over from other donors' samples. The conserved cysteine and the conserved F or W are not part of the CDR3 here.

11 TRBV7-2 ASSLTRYYGYT
13 TRBV11-2 ASSIGDSHNYGYT
15 TRBV13 ASSPGGAGSQYNEQF
14 TRBV4-1 ASSQVGRGGGNEQF
12 TRBV6-4 ASSVAGGTDTQY
11 TRBV12-3/TRBV12-4 ASSFEQDTEAF
10 TRBV5-5 ASSSGLIEAF
11 TRBV12-3/TRBV12-4 ASSQGANYGYT
13 TRBV6-6 ASSTRPSGDSPLH
11 TRBV3-1 ASRYRFRETQY
10 TRBV11-2 ASSLALGTQY
13 TRBV6-5 ASSSRQKSNYGYT
16 TRBV15 ATSRTIGSGTGHYEQY
14 TRBV6-5 ASSYSVAGGGDTQY
12 TRBV7-2 ASSTPTQGQPQH
13 TRBV7-6 ASSSSMETNEKLF
14 TRBV6-1 ASSHNRGLPTDTQY
12 TRBV7-2 ASSLDARTDTQY
10 TRBV6-5 ASSRGGYGYT
13 TRBV11-2 ASSLGVLSNQPQH
15 TRBV4-1 ASSQPGGRRDDQPQH
14 TRBV12-3/TRBV12-4 ASSPRPGGWGQPQH
13 TRBV10-3 AISESIGTVYEQY
12 TRBV7-9 ASSPGTNHNEQF
11 TRBV6-5 ASRLSGTSEAF
15 TRBV3-1 ASSQDRDSGRSGELF
15 TRBV7-9 ASSLRSAGANTGELF
14 TRBV10-1 ASSKGPGQGPYEQY
13 TRBV9 ASSSPSDRGGEAF
14 TRBV28 ASSLPPAGAPYEQY
14 TRBV5-1 ASSLLGPEDNSPLH